These 26 T cell receptor beta chains were sequenced from one sample in a study of OX40 agonist ivuxolimab in advanced cancers. Produced via immunoSEQ multiplex PCR; TCRdb's table is partial and in-frame only. The data hold about 80,000 clones, with over 80% observed a single time. Sequenced material: CD4+ or CD8+ T cells sorted from blood, taken in a trial of the OX40 agonist ivuxolimab. These receptors came from an adult with an advanced solid tumor such as melanoma, head and neck, liver or kidney cancer.

The chain carries TRBV5-4 and TRBJ2-5; 8 bases line up with TRBD1. The germline CDR1 and CDR2 sequences are SGHNT and YYREEE (reference sequence). The CDR3 totals 15 residues. V shed 4 bases, J shed 5 bases, and the junction held 10 bases outside the gene matches. CDR3 sequence (DNA): TGTGCCAGCAGCGATCAGGGGGCAGACTGGGAGACCCAGTACTTC. It specifies CASSDQGADWETQYF.

The genes are TRBV29-1 and TRBJ2-1; 7 bases agree with TRBD1. This CDR3 is 13 amino acids long. CDR1 is SQVTM, CDR2 ANQGSEA, per germline. The V and J ends lost 7 bases and 0 bases, in that order; junction bases with no gene match: 3. This CDR3 reads CSATGASYNEQFF. The DNA for the CDR3 is TGCAGCGCTACAGGGGCCTCCTACAATGAGCAGTTCTTC.

The chain has TRBV28 and TRBJ1-2; the D gene is possibly TRBD1 (5 bases). This CDR3 is 13 amino acids long. Germline V lookup: CDR1 MDHEN, CDR2 SYDVKM. Trimming stripped 6 bases from V and 7 bases from J, with 15 bases between. The CDR3 reads CASRPGPGTGYTF. The CDR3 nucleotides are TGTGCCAGCAGGCCCGGACCGGGGACTGGCTACACCTTC.

This clone was seen a handful of times. This chain uses TRBV28 with TRBJ1-6, with 7 bases that match TRBD1. The trim removed 3 bases at V and 10 bases at J, leaving 6 bases unmatched. CDR1 and CDR2 (germline): MDHEN, SYDVKM. This CDR3 spans 14 amino acids. The CDR3 DNA follows: TGTGCCAGCAGTTTCGGTGCAGGGGGATCACCCCTCCACTTT. Translating it yields CASSFGAGGSPLHF.

This chain connects TRBV19 to TRBJ2-5, with 8 bases identical to TRBD1. The CDR3 loop spans 12 amino acids. Looked up from germline, CDR1 is LNHDA and CDR2 is SQIVND (reference sequence). V was pared by 8 bases and J by 4 bases, with 3 bases of the junction left unmatched. CDR3 nucleotide sequence: TGTGCCAGTTCAGGGGGCGGAGAGACCCAGTACTTC. It codes for CASSGGGETQYF.

This clone has a single count. V gene TRBV28 combines with J gene TRBJ2-7; 10 bases map to TRBD2. Germline CDR1 reads MDHEN; CDR2 reads SYDVKM. V lost 3 bases to trimming and J lost 11 bases; unmatched junction nucleotides: 13. CDR3 length equals 15 residues. CDR3 in amino acids: CASSLPGTSAAWKYF. The DNA of the CDR3 is TGTGCCAGCAGTTTGCCCGGGACTAGCGCCGCGTGGAAGTACTTC. The complete variable domain, with remaining parts taken from reference TRBV28 and TRBJ2-7, reads DVKVTQSSRYLVKRTGEKVFLECVQDMDHENMFWYRQDPGLGLRLIYFSYDVKMKEKGDIPEGYSVSREKKERFSLILESASTNQTSMYLCASSLPGTSAAWKYFGPGTRLTVT.

The chain employs TRBV18 and TRBJ2-7; perhaps D is TRBD1 or TRBD2 (5 bases each). The CDR3 totals 16 residues. V gave up 4 bases and J gave up 1 base, with 17 bases separating them. Germline V gene lookup returns CDR1 KGHSH and CDR2 LQKENI. CDR3: CASSRTTGGISYEQYF. The CDR3 DNA is TGTGCCAGCTCACGTACAACTGGGGGTATATCCTACGAGCAGTACTTC.

This clone was recorded once. V usage is TRBV7-9 and J usage is TRBJ2-7; 12 bases match TRBD2. The germline V gene has CDR1 SEHNR and CDR2 FQNEAQ (reference sequence). V dropped 1 base and J dropped 5; count of bases not matched to a gene: 0. This CDR3 has 14 residues. The CDR3 reads CASSLGLAGDEQYF. The CDR3 nucleotides read TGTGCCAGCAGCTTAGGACTAGCGGGAGACGAGCAGTACTTC.

This clone was detected once. The chain uses TRBV11-1 and TRBJ1-1; D remains ambiguous. The ends were cut back, 1 base at V and 5 bases at J, with 8 bases in the middle. Germline CDR1 reads SGHAT; CDR2 reads FQDESV (reference sequence). This CDR3 has 13 residues. The CDR3 protein is CASSLEEVTEAFF. In nucleotides, the CDR3 is TGTGCCAGCAGCTTAGAGGAGGTTACTGAAGCTTTCTTT.

V and J are TRBV5-1 and TRBJ1-4; 8 bases map to TRBD1. The CDR3 sequence is 14 residues long. CDR1 SGHRS and CDR2 YFSETQ come from the germline V gene. Trimming removed 0 bases from V and 7 bases from J; junction bases left unmatched: 2. The CDR3 DNA is TGCGCCAGCAGCTTGGGGACAGGGCGTGAAAAACTGTTTTTT. Its protein product is CASSLGTGREKLFF.

This chain connects TRBV6-1 to TRBJ2-1; TRBD2 matches at 9 bases. Germline values: CDR1 MNHNS, CDR2 SASEGT. This CDR3 comprises 15 residues. V lost 7 bases to trimming and J lost 7 bases; unmatched junction nucleotides: 11. The CDR3 loop is CASIRAGGVQNEQFF. The CDR3 bases are TGTGCCAGCATTCGGGCGGGGGGGGTCCAAAATGAGCAGTTCTTC.

The rearrangement uses TRBV9 and TRBJ2-3, with 8 bases identical to TRBD2. Germline lookup yields CDR1 SGDLS and CDR2 YYNGEE. V dropped 9 bases and J dropped 1; count of bases not matched to a gene: 13. CDR3 length: 16 residues. Here the CDR3 DNA reads TGTGCCACCTCCCGGGGGGGCCTTGGGGGCACAGATACGCAGTATTTT. It encodes CATSRGGLGGTDTQYF.

The rearrangement links TRBV20-1 to TRBJ1-2, with TRBD1 as a possible D gene (5 bases). CDR1 DFQATT and CDR2 SNEGSKA come from the germline V gene (reference sequence). Trimming cost V 5 bases and J 2 bases, with 6 bases left between them. The CDR3 has 11 residues. CDR3 sequence reads: CSAPGNYGYTF. DNA of the CDR3: TGCAGTGCTCCAGGGAACTATGGCTACACCTTC.

This chain links TRBV7-2 with TRBJ1-6; D might be TRBD1 (5 bases). Germline V gene lookup returns CDR1 SGHTA and CDR2 FQGNSA. CDR3 length: 18 amino acids. V was shortened by 7 bases and J by 4 bases, with 23 bases between the two germline ends. The DNA for the CDR3 is TGTGCCAGCACCCCGGGACGTTTAGGTCGAGGTTATAATTCACCCCTCCACTTT. The encoded protein is CASTPGRLGRGYNSPLHF.

The chain joins TRBV25-1 to TRBJ2-2; no clear D. CDR3 size: 12 residues. Trimming took 1 base from V and 6 from J, leaving 3 bases between them. In germline, CDR1 is MGHDK, CDR2 SYGVNS. CDR3 protein: CASSELAGELFF. The CDR3 DNA is TGTGCCAGCAGTGAATTGGCCGGGGAGCTGTTTTTT.

This rearrangement joins TRBV25-1 to TRBJ1-4, with D perhaps matching TRBD1 (5 bases). The CDR3 runs 16 residues. CDR1 and CDR2 from the germline V gene are MGHDK and SYGVNS. The V gene lost 4 bases and the J gene lost 8 bases, with 20 bases spanning the gap. This CDR3 is CASSVPHAGWGEKLFF. CDR3 bases: TGTGCCAGCAGTGTCCCCCACGCGGGTTGGGGCGAAAAACTGTTTTTT. The full variable domain, completed using reference TRBV25-1 and TRBJ1-4, is EADIYQTPRYLVIGTGKKITLECSQTMGHDKMYWYQQDPGMELHLIHYSYGVNSTEKGDLSSESTVSRIRTEHFPLTLESARPSHTSQYLCASSVPHAGWGEKLFFGSGTQLSVL.

This rearrangement joins TRBV4-3 to TRBJ2-2, with D hard to call. Germline V gene lookup returns CDR1 LGHNA and CDR2 YSLEER. CDR3 length: 13 residues. V lost 2 bases and J lost 4, with 5 bases in between. Written as DNA, the CDR3 is TGCGCCAGCAGCCAAAGGACCACCGGGGAGCTGTTTTTT. This translates into CASSQRTTGELFF.

The chain combines TRBV6-6 with TRBJ2-7; 12 positions agree with TRBD2. Germline V gene data show CDR1 as MNHNY and CDR2 as SVGAGI (reference sequence). The CDR3 extends over 16 amino acids. V shed 5 bases, J shed 4 bases, and the junction held 9 bases outside the gene matches. CDR3 region: CASSKTSGTSGYEQYF. The CDR3 coding sequence is TGTGCCAGCAGTAAGACCTCCGGGACTAGCGGGTACGAGCAGTACTTC.

This clone was observed a few times. The V and J genes are TRBV5-1 and TRBJ2-7, with TRBD1 matching over 11 bases. The trim removed 3 bases at V and 2 bases at J, leaving 4 bases unmatched. The germline V gene encodes CDR1 SGHRS and CDR2 YFSETQ. The length of the CDR3 is 15 residues. The CDR3 DNA is TGCGCCAGCAGCTGGGGACAGGGGGGGACCTACGAGCAGTACTTC. It is translated as CASSWGQGGTYEQYF.

The chain joins TRBV6-1 to TRBJ2-7; the match to TRBD2 covers 10 bases. CDR3 length equals 15 residues. V lost 5 bases and J lost 2; bases outside the gene matches: 6. The V gene's germline CDR1 is MNHNS and CDR2 SASEGT. The CDR3 DNA is TGTGCCAGCAGTAAAGAACTAGCGGGAACCTACGAGCAGTACTTC. Amino acids: CASSKELAGTYEQYF.

The rearrangement joins TRBV2 to TRBJ1-1, with D perhaps matching TRBD1 (6 bases). This CDR3 has 13 residues. Germline V gene lookup returns CDR1 SNHLY and CDR2 FYNNEI. The V gene lost 7 bases and the J gene lost 8 bases, with 17 bases spanning the gap. In nucleotides, the CDR3 is TGTGCCAGCAATGAGGGGGGGTGGGTAGAAGCTTTCTTT. It specifies CASNEGGWVEAFF.

J is TRBJ2-6 and V is TRBV2; 7 bases fit TRBD1. Trimming took 0 bases from V and 0 from J; bases not matched to a gene: 2. Germline V CDR1 and CDR2: SNHLY, FYNNEI. This CDR3 region has 17 residues. CDR3: CASSEANRGSGANVLTF. The CDR3 nucleotides read TGTGCCAGCAGTGAAGCAAACAGGGGCTCTGGGGCCAACGTCCTGACTTTC.

J is TRBJ2-7 and V is TRBV30; D call uncertain. From germline, CDR1 is GTSNPN and CDR2 SVGIG (reference sequence). The CDR3 is 13 amino acids. With 2 bases removed from V and 0 bases from J, the gap between germline ends came to 8 bases. The CDR3 DNA is TGTGCCTGGAGTTTAACAGCCTCCTACGAGCAGTACTTC. Protein sequence: CAWSLTASYEQYF.

The genes are TRBV6-6 and TRBJ2-7, with 7 nucleotides matching TRBD1. The germline V gene has CDR1 MNHNY and CDR2 SVGAGI (reference sequence). CDR3 length equals 15 residues. The V gene end was trimmed by 8 bases and the J gene end by 0 bases; junction bases not matched to a gene: 10. The CDR3: CASGPGQPSSYEQYF. The CDR3 DNA reads as TGTGCCAGCGGACCGGGACAGCCCAGCTCCTACGAGCAGTACTTC.

This clone was detected only once. V usage is TRBV7-2 and J usage is TRBJ2-1; D tentatively fits TRBD1 or TRBD2 (6 bases each). CDR3 length equals 16 residues. The germline gives CDR1 SGHTA, CDR2 FQGNSA. Trimming stripped 1 base from V and 3 bases from J, with 13 bases between. CDR3 region: CASSLDLGGGYNEQFF. DNA for the CDR3: TGTGCCAGCAGCTTAGATTTAGGGGGAGGCTACAATGAGCAGTTCTTC.

The V gene is TRBV6-5, the J gene TRBJ1-2, with D possibly TRBD1 on 5 matching bases. Trimming left V 4 bases short and J 0 bases short, with 9 bases between. The CDR3 runs 14 residues. In germline, CDR1 is MNHEY, CDR2 SVGAGI. CDR3 in DNA: TGTGCCAGCAGTTCTGCCAGGGCTAACTATGGCTACACCTTC. Translation: CASSSARANYGYTF.